Below, 26 T cell receptor beta chains from the same sample are listed, as sequenced in a study of T-cell reconstitution after alpha-beta-depleted transplantation in children. Researchers prepared the TCRbeta library using unique molecular identifiers, the study reports. TCRdb processed the PCR reads anew with MiXCR; each CDR3 protein has one entry. The table includes 120,000 or so distinct CDR3 sequences, roughly 23% detected once. The sequenced sample was PBMCs, mostly from graft donor cells, obtained 180 days after TCRalphabeta/CD19-depleted stem cell transplant. These receptors came from a male patient aged 2 to 9 who had a stem cell transplant for chronic granulomatous disease, so the T cells may come from the graft donor.

The chain has TRBV29-1 and TRBJ2-5; D is ambiguous. CDR1 and CDR2 (germline): SQVTM, ANQGSEA. This CDR3 is built from 14 residues. The V gene lost 1 base and the J gene lost 5 bases, with 14 bases spanning the gap. CDR3 nucleotides: TGCAGCGTTGAAGCTGCCGAGCCTTACGAGACCCAGTACTTC. The encoded protein is CSVEAAEPYETQYF.

The V and J genes are TRBV20-1 and TRBJ2-7; no definite D call. The CDR3 totals 12 residues. The V end lost 6 bases, the J end lost 0 bases, and 9 bases lay between the germline ends. CDR1 and CDR2 from the germline V gene are DFQATT and SNEGSKA (reference sequence). CDR3 region: CSAIRASYEQYF. The DNA of the CDR3 is TGCAGTGCCATCCGGGCCTCCTACGAGCAGTACTTC.

The chain has TRBV4-1 and TRBJ1-2; D is perhaps TRBD1 (5 bases). Germline V gene sequence: CDR1 MGHRA, CDR2 YSYEKL. The CDR3 has 14 residues. Trimming took off 0 bases at V and 4 bases at J, with 9 bases between the two ends. This CDR3 is CASSQDVGTYGYTF. Here the CDR3 DNA reads TGCGCCAGCAGCCAAGATGTGGGGACCTATGGCTACACCTTC.

Many counts were recorded for this clonotype. This chain joins TRBV5-1 and TRBJ2-3; no firm D call. Per germline, CDR1 SGHRS and CDR2 YFSETQ. The V end was cut by 0 bases, the J end by 3 bases, with 8 bases between. This CDR3 has 14 amino acids. In DNA, the CDR3 is TGCGCCAGCAGCTTGGCCGCTCAAACAGATACGCAGTATTTT. It translates to CASSLAAQTDTQYF.

This clonotype showed up many times. The chain employs TRBV5-1 and TRBJ2-1, with 9 bases aligning to TRBD2. This CDR3 has 15 amino acids. V gave up 3 bases and J gave up 3 bases; unmatched junction bases: 4. Per the germline V gene, CDR1 is SGHRS and CDR2 is YFSETQ. CDR3 in DNA: TGCGCCAGCAGCTCAGCGGGAGGTGACTACAATGAGCAGTTCTTC. Its protein is CASSSAGGDYNEQFF.

This clonotype was counted at least ten times. The genes are TRBV5-1 and TRBJ2-5; D might be TRBD2 (5 bases). The CDR3 runs 14 residues. Germline CDR1 reads SGHRS; CDR2 reads YFSETQ. V shed 3 bases and J shed 2 bases, with 11 bases lying between them. The CDR3 DNA reads TGCGCCAGCAGCTCCGGACTGATGCAAGAGACCCAGTACTTC. As protein: CASSSGLMQETQYF.

The V and J genes are TRBV9 and TRBJ1-5; weak D call: TRBD1 (6 bases). In germline, CDR1 is SGDLS, CDR2 YYNGEE. The CDR3 totals 14 residues. V dropped 3 bases and J dropped 7 bases, with 14 bases sitting between them. The CDR3, as DNA: TGTGCCAGCAGCGAGGGCCCTACAGGGCAGCCCCAGCATTTT. It specifies CASSEGPTGQPQHF.

This clonotype was found many times. This chain links TRBV20-1 with TRBJ1-5; 7 positions match TRBD1. The germline V gene encodes CDR1 DFQATT and CDR2 SNEGSKA (reference sequence). The V gene end was trimmed by 6 bases and the J gene end by 6 bases; junction bases not matched to a gene: 5. The CDR3 runs 12 residues. This CDR3 reads CSAKGAGQPQHF. Written as DNA, the CDR3 is TGCAGTGCGAAGGGGGCGGGTCAGCCCCAGCATTTT.

This clonotype was seen a handful of times. The CDR3 does not end in the conserved phenylalanine or tryptophan, so this is likely a read error. Because the CDR3's place on the DNA is in doubt, the DNA is left out and the CDR3 is given as listed by TCRdb. V usage is TRBV5-1 and J usage is TRBJ2-6; the D call TRBD1 from the table was never checked on the DNA. The germline CDR1 and CDR2 sequences are SGHRS and YFSETQ. The CDR3 contains 12 residues when both ends are counted. CDR3 in amino acids: CASSLPGGSNSV.

Many counts were recorded for this clonotype. The CDR3 loop is CASSPIQPRSTDTQYF. The CDR3 bases are TGTGCCAGTAGTCCCATCCAGCCCCGTAGCACAGATACGCAGTATTTT. The V call is TRBV19, the J call TRBJ2-3, with unresolved D. The CDR3 runs to 16 residues. Trimming stripped 5 bases from V and 0 bases from J, with 15 bases between. CDR1 is LNHDA, CDR2 SQIVND, per germline (reference sequence).

The J gene is TRBJ2-1, the V gene TRBV28; 9 nucleotides match TRBD2. Germline values: CDR1 MDHEN, CDR2 SYDVKM. This CDR3 is built from 14 residues. Trimming cost V 5 bases and J 7 bases; bases outside gene matches: 6. The CDR3 region has the DNA TGTGCCAGCAGTAGAGCGGGAGGTGAAAATGAGCAGTTCTTC. Amino acid sequence: CASSRAGGENEQFF.

The genes are TRBV5-1 and TRBJ2-1; 8 bases match TRBD2. The CDR3 totals 16 residues. CDR1 is SGHRS and CDR2 is YFSETQ in the germline V gene. J lost 10 bases, V lost 0 bases, and 12 bases had no gene match. The chain's CDR3 is CASSLVAGGYVEEQFF. The CDR3, as DNA: TGCGCCAGCAGCTTGGTTGCGGGAGGATACGTTGAGGAGCAGTTCTTC.

This clonotype was seen only a few times. CDR3 region: CASSKGQFF. The CDR3 DNA is TGTGCCAGCAGTAAGGGGCAGTTCTTC. V is TRBV2 and J is TRBJ2-1; D is ambiguous. V lost 5 bases, J lost 12 bases, and 5 bases lay in between. The CDR3 contains 9 residues. From germline, CDR1 is SNHLY and CDR2 FYNNEI.

The chain employs TRBV12-3 or TRBV12-4 and TRBJ2-1, with 7 bases fitting TRBD1. CDR3 length: 13 residues. V lost 3 bases and J lost 9; bases outside the gene matches: 5. This CDR3 reads CASSFKQGSEQFF. In DNA form, the CDR3 reads TGTGCCAGCAGTTTCAAACAGGGGAGTGAGCAGTTCTTC.

At least ten counts were recorded for this clonotype. This sequence joins TRBV10-3 and TRBJ2-5; 8 bases align to TRBD2. V lost 3 bases, J lost 1 base, and 1 base stayed unmatched. Germline-derived CDR1 and CDR2 are ENHRY and SYGVKD. This CDR3 is built from 14 residues. The DNA for the CDR3 is TGTGCCATCAGTGATACTAGCGGCCAAGAGACCCAGTACTTC. Encoded protein: CAISDTSGQETQYF.

The rearrangement joins TRBV7-8 to TRBJ2-3; the D is unclear. The CDR3 sequence is 15 residues long. Trimming left V 2 bases short and J 2 bases short, with 11 bases between. Germline assignment: CDR1 SGHVS and CDR2 FQNEAQ. The CDR3 sequence: CASSLIGYTTDTQYF. As DNA, the CDR3 is TGTGCCAGCAGCTTAATAGGCTATACCACAGATACGCAGTATTTT.

This clonotype was observed a handful of times. CDR3 in DNA: TGTGCCAGCAGCTTTAGACTAGCGGGAGTCAATGAGCAGTTCTTC. Protein sequence: CASSFRLAGVNEQFF. The genes are TRBV7-3 and TRBJ2-1; 12 bases fit TRBD2. Germline lookup yields CDR1 SGHTA and CDR2 FQGTGA. The CDR3 totals 15 residues. Trimming removed 3 bases from V and 6 bases from J; junction bases left unmatched: 3.

The V gene is TRBV7-9, the J gene TRBJ2-3; 9 bases line up with TRBD1. The CDR3 extends over 15 amino acids. The trim removed 4 bases at V and 6 bases at J, leaving 8 bases unmatched. Germline loops: CDR1 SEHNR, CDR2 FQNEAQ (reference sequence). CDR3 nucleotide sequence: TGTGCCAGCAGCTCAACAGGGGGCGAAGAGGATACGCAGTATTTT. As protein: CASSSTGGEEDTQYF.

The J gene is TRBJ1-6, the V gene TRBV12-3 or TRBV12-4; no clear D. V was shortened by 3 bases and J by 5 bases, with 5 bases between the two germline ends. This CDR3 is 13 amino acids long. CDR3 coding DNA: TGTGCCAGCAGTTTGACCGATAATTCACCCCTCCACTTT. Protein: CASSLTDNSPLHF.

This clonotype turned up a few times. The chain carries TRBV12-3 or TRBV12-4 and TRBJ2-2, with TRBD2 as a possible D gene (5 bases). V was clipped by 7 bases and J by 3 bases, with 9 bases between them. This CDR3 is built from 13 residues. CDR3 nucleotide sequence: TGTGCCAGCAAGACGGACTACACCGGGGAGCTGTTTTTT. Its protein product is CASKTDYTGELFF.

This clonotype was seen repeatedly, ten times or more. This chain links TRBV29-1 with TRBJ2-1; possible D gene TRBD1, 6 bases. Germline V gives CDR1 SQVTM, CDR2 ANQGSEA. This CDR3 has 19 amino acids. Trimming pared 5 bases from V and 1 base from J, leaving 27 bases between. CDR3 residues: CSVTADFKTGPLSYNEQFF. The CDR3 DNA is TGCAGCGTTACTGCCGACTTTAAAACAGGGCCGCTATCCTACAATGAGCAGTTCTTC.

The rearrangement uses TRBV5-1 and TRBJ1-1; a weak D match, TRBD1 (5 bases). CDR1 is SGHRS, CDR2 YFSETQ, per germline. With 3 bases removed from V and 4 bases from J, the gap between germline ends came to 10 bases. This CDR3 is 13 amino acids long. The CDR3 DNA is TGCGCCAGCAGCTGGGGGGGGTTCACTGAAGCTTTCTTT. Translation: CASSWGGFTEAFF.

This clonotype showed up many times. The chain has TRBV12-3 or TRBV12-4 and TRBJ2-2; TRBD2 might be the D (6 bases). V gave up 3 bases and J gave up 1 base, with 12 bases separating them. The CDR3 contains 16 residues. The CDR3 loop is CASSLRAGLNTGELFF. The CDR3 DNA is TGTGCCAGCAGTTTGCGGGCGGGGTTGAACACCGGGGAGCTGTTTTTT.

This clonotype appeared a few times. The chain combines TRBV10-1 with TRBJ2-1; D gene ambiguous. Germline V gene lookup returns CDR1 WNHNN and CDR2 SYGVQD (reference sequence). The CDR3 spans 14 residues. Between the trimmed V and J ends, which lost 0 bases and 8 bases, there was a span of 11 bases. The CDR3 protein is CASSESSSNDEQFF. The DNA of the CDR3 is TGCGCCAGCAGTGAGTCATCCTCGAATGATGAGCAGTTCTTC.

This clonotype was seen only a few times. The rearrangement links TRBV29-1 to TRBJ2-1; D ambiguous. V lost 3 bases to trimming and J lost 3 bases, with 3 bases between them. The length of the CDR3 is 11 residues. In germline, CDR1 is SQVTM, CDR2 ANQGSEA. CDR3 loop: CSVDSYNEQFF. The CDR3, as DNA: TGCAGCGTTGATAGCTACAATGAGCAGTTCTTC.

This rearrangement joins TRBV20-1 to TRBJ2-2; 9 bases map to TRBD2. V lost 1 base, J lost 2 bases, and 5 bases stayed unmatched. The CDR3 spans 16 residues. CDR1 and CDR2 (germline): DFQATT, SNEGSKA (reference sequence). CDR3 region: CSARVQRGANTGELFF. The CDR3 DNA reads TGCAGTGCTAGAGTGCAGCGGGGGGCAAACACCGGGGAGCTGTTTTTT.